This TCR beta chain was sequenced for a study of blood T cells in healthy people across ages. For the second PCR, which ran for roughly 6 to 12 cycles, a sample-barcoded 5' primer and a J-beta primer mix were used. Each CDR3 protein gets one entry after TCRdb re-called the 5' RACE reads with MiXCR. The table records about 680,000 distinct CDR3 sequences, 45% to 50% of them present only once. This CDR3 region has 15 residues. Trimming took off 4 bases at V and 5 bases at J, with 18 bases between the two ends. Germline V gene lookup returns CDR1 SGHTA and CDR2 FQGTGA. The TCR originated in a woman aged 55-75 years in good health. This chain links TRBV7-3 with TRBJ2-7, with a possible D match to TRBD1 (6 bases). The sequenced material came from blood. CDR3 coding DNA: TGTGCCAGCAGCTCCCGGGACATGGGAGTCCACGAGCAGTACTTC. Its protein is CASSSRDMGVHEQYF. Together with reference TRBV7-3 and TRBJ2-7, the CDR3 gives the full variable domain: GAGVSQTPSNKVTEKGKYVELRCDPISGHTALYWYRQSLGQGPEFLIYFQGTGAADDSGLPNDRFFAVRPEGSVSTLKIQRTERGDSAVYLCASSSRDMGVHEQYFGPGTRLTVT.